The 25 T cell receptor beta chains reported below all come from one sample, sequenced in a study of graft-versus-host responses after intestinal transplantation. Investigators treated the graft tissue so that it released intraepithelial and lamina propria lymphocytes. Only in-frame clones appear in the TCRdb table, and some are missing; sequencing was by immunoSEQ multiplex PCR. Of around 8,100 clones in the sample, over 80% are singletons; the top ten hold about a tenth. The sample here was ileum tissue, taken about 130 days after transplant. The receptors originated from a human patient who received an intestinal transplant, so some T cells may come from the graft donor.

The chain joins TRBV6-8 to TRBJ1-1; D remains unclear. Germline values: CDR1 MNHGY, CDR2 SAAAGT. The CDR3 loop spans 12 amino acids. Trimming took 5 bases from V and 5 from J, leaving 9 bases between them. CDR3 loop: CASSGLGTEAFF. The CDR3 DNA sequence: TGTGCCAGCAGTGGGCTAGGGACTGAAGCTTTCTTT.

The chain is built from TRBV10-2 and TRBJ2-6, with TRBD1 as a possible D gene (5 bases). Deletions cut 5 bases from V and 0 bases from J, with 8 bases between. Germline CDR1 is WSHSY and CDR2 is SAAADI. This CDR3 region has 15 residues. The CDR3 is CASSTGASGANVLTF. The CDR3 DNA is TGCGCCAGCAGTACAGGCGCCTCTGGGGCCAACGTCCTGACTTTC.

The chain joins TRBV18 to TRBJ2-3; TRBD1 or TRBD2 may be the D gene (6 bases each). V was cut by 2 bases and J by 0 bases, with 9 bases left in between. The CDR3 runs to 15 residues. Germline V CDR1 and CDR2: KGHSH, LQKENI. CDR3 sequence reads: CASSPSGASTDTQYF. DNA of the CDR3: TGTGCCAGCTCACCATCGGGGGCTAGCACAGATACGCAGTATTTT.

The V and J genes are TRBV6-5 and TRBJ2-7; 10 bases are a match to TRBD2. The V gene's germline CDR1 is MNHEY and CDR2 SVGAGI. With V trimmed by 2 bases and J by 2 bases, 0 bases remained unmatched. The CDR3 has 14 amino acids. In nucleotides, the CDR3 is TGTGCCAGCAGTTACACTAGCGGGGCCTACGAGCAGTACTTC. The encoded protein is CASSYTSGAYEQYF.

This chain joins TRBV19 and TRBJ2-1, with 10 positions matching TRBD2. Germline CDR1 LNHDA, CDR2 SQIVND (reference sequence). The CDR3 loop spans 14 amino acids. The V segment lost 3 bases and the J segment 6 bases; nucleotides outside the gene matches: 2. CDR3 sequence (DNA): TGTGCCAGTAGTATCACTAGCGGGGCCAATGAGCAGTTCTTC. Encoded protein: CASSITSGANEQFF.

The rearrangement links TRBV5-1 to TRBJ2-5; no clear D gene. The J call may be faulty, since TRBJ2-7 better matches the DNA end. Germline V gene data show CDR1 as SGHRS and CDR2 as YFSETQ. The CDR3 runs to 13 residues. CDR3 protein: CASSLDRAYEQYF. The CDR3 DNA sequence: TGCGCCAGCAGCTTGGACCGAGCCTACGAGCAGTACTTC.

The chain links TRBV9 to TRBJ2-7; 9 positions match TRBD2. The V gene's germline CDR1 is SGDLS and CDR2 YYNGEE. This CDR3 contains 16 residues. After removal of 0 bases from V and 6 bases from J, the junction contained 10 bases not matched to a gene. The CDR3 nucleotides are TGTGCCAGCAGCGTAGAAGGTAGCGGGGGTGTAAGCGAGCAGTACTTC. The encoded protein is CASSVEGSGGVSEQYF.

The genes are TRBV11-2 and TRBJ2-7, with TRBD2 matching over 9 bases. This CDR3 region has 16 residues. The ends lost 2 bases at V and 3 bases at J; junction bases unmatched: 8. CDR1 and CDR2 from the germline V gene are SGHAT and FQNNGV. For the CDR3, the DNA is TGTGCCAGCAGCTTATTTTGGGGACTAGCTGTCTACGAGCAGTACTTC. Protein: CASSLFWGLAVYEQYF.

CDR3 region: CASSDNRVRNQPQHF. The CDR3, as DNA: TGTGCCAGTAGTGACAACAGGGTACGGAATCAGCCCCAGCATTTT. This chain links TRBV19 with TRBJ1-5, with D possibly TRBD1 on 6 matching bases. Germline V gene data show CDR1 as LNHDA and CDR2 as SQIVND (reference sequence). V lost 5 bases, J lost 4 bases, and 15 bases lay in between. The CDR3 covers 15 residues.

This chain joins TRBV13 and TRBJ1-1, with a weak D call TRBD1 (6 bases). Trimming cost V 5 bases and J 6 bases, with 19 bases left between them. Germline CDR1 is PRHDT and CDR2 is FYEKMQ (reference sequence). The CDR3 sequence is 15 residues long. CDR3 sequence: CASSPAAGELAEAFF. The CDR3 nucleotides read TGTGCCAGCAGCCCCGCGGCAGGGGAGTTGGCTGAAGCTTTCTTT.

The chain uses TRBV2 and TRBJ2-1, with 8 bases lining up with TRBD2. The germline V gene encodes CDR1 SNHLY and CDR2 FYNNEI. The J segment lost 3 bases and the V segment lost 8 bases, leaving 9 bases of the junction unmatched. CDR3 length: 15 residues. CDR3 amino acids: CASHLTSAYYNEQFF. CDR3 in DNA: TGTGCCAGCCATCTGACTAGCGCCTACTACAATGAGCAGTTCTTC.

This clone was recorded a few times. CDR3 amino acids: CASSVGGSYNEQFF. The CDR3 DNA sequence: TGTGCCAGCAGCGTAGGGGGCTCCTACAATGAGCAGTTCTTC. This chain connects TRBV9 to TRBJ2-1; no clear D gene. The CDR3 spans 14 residues. Deletions cut 0 bases from V and 0 bases from J, with 4 bases between. Germline V gene lookup returns CDR1 SGDLS and CDR2 YYNGEE. The entire variable domain, with the rest obtained from reference TRBV9 and TRBJ2-1, is as follows: DSGVTQTPKHLITATGQRVTLRCSPRSGDLSVYWYQQSLDQGLQFLIQYYNGEERAKGNILERFSAQQFPDLHSELNLSSLELGDSALYFCASSVGGSYNEQFFGPGTRLTVL.

The sample holds one count of this clone. The chain links TRBV23-1 to TRBJ1-1; no definite D call. TRBV23-1 is an open reading frame, and its role is uncertain. This CDR3 spans 14 amino acids. Trimming took off 3 bases at V and 5 bases at J, with 13 bases between the two ends. In DNA, the CDR3 is TGCGCCAGCAGTCATTCTCCACGGGGAACTGAAGCTTTCTTT. Translation gives CASSHSPRGTEAFF.

The V and J genes are TRBV6-1 and TRBJ2-3; TRBD2 agrees at 8 bases. There are 15 residues in the CDR3. J gave up 4 bases and V 4 bases, and 7 bases lay outside the gene matches. Germline CDR1 is MNHNS and CDR2 is SASEGT. CDR3 in amino acids: CASSVAGGSPDTQYF. In nucleotides, the CDR3 is TGTGCCAGCAGTGTGGCGGGGGGTTCCCCAGATACGCAGTATTTT.

This rearrangement joins TRBV14 to TRBJ2-5, with D uncertain. The J call may not be correct, given that the DNA end is closer to TRBJ2-7. There are 13 residues in the CDR3. Germline V gives CDR1 SGHDN, CDR2 FVKESK. This CDR3 reads CASSEKRIYEQYF. DNA for the CDR3: TGTGCCAGCAGCGAAAAACGGATCTACGAGCAGTACTTC.

The V and J genes are TRBV6-5 and TRBJ1-2; TRBD1 matches at 7 bases. V shed 11 bases, J shed 4 bases, and the junction held 7 bases outside the gene matches. The V gene's germline CDR1 is MNHEY and CDR2 SVGAGI. The CDR3 spans 12 residues. The CDR3 DNA reads as TGTGCCCATACAGGGGACATCTATGGCTACACCTTC. Translated, it gives CAHTGDIYGYTF.

The CDR3 bases are TGTGCCAGCAGCCGACAGGGGGTGAGCCCACAAGAGACCCAGTACTTC. Translation: CASSRQGVSPQETQYF. J is TRBJ2-5 and V is TRBV7-9; TRBD1 matches at 9 bases. Germline assignment: CDR1 SEHNR and CDR2 FQNEAQ (reference sequence). V lost 5 bases to trimming and J lost 2 bases; unmatched junction nucleotides: 9. The CDR3 runs to 16 residues. The entire variable domain, with the rest obtained from reference TRBV7-9 and TRBJ2-5, is as follows: DTGVSQNPRHKITKRGQNVTFRCDPISEHNRLYWYRQTLGQGPEFLTYFQNEAQLEKSRLLSDRFSAERPKGSFSTLEIQRTEQGDSAMYLCASSRQGVSPQETQYFGPGTRLLVL.

This clone was detected once. The chain employs TRBV15 and TRBJ1-2; 9 bases are a match to TRBD1. Germline values: CDR1 LNHNV, CDR2 YYDKDF (reference sequence). This CDR3 contains 16 residues. V was clipped by 2 bases and J by 8 bases; unmatched bases: 12. CDR3 nucleotides: TGTGCCACCAGCAGACCGGGACAGGGCAAGTCTTGGGGCTACACCTTC. It is translated as CATSRPGQGKSWGYTF.

This chain joins TRBV4-2 and TRBJ1-2; D unclear. Germline V lookup: CDR1 LGHNA, CDR2 YNFKEQ. The CDR3 extends over 14 amino acids. The germline V and J ends were trimmed by 1 base and 2 bases, with 8 bases remaining between them. This chain's CDR3 is CASSQGDSNYGYTF. DNA for the CDR3: TGTGCCAGCAGCCAAGGTGATTCAAACTATGGCTACACCTTC.

In its sample, this clone was seen a few times. The chain carries TRBV7-9 and TRBJ2-7; a possible D gene is TRBD1 (5 bases). The CDR3 spans 14 residues. In germline, CDR1 is SEHNR, CDR2 FQNEAQ (reference sequence). Trimming pared 8 bases from V and 5 bases from J, leaving 19 bases between. CDR3 in amino acids: CASGPGLNMDEQYF. CDR3 DNA: TGTGCCAGCGGCCCAGGGCTAAACATGGACGAGCAGTACTTC.

This chain uses TRBV11-2 with TRBJ1-4, with unresolved D. V was cut by 2 bases and J by 6 bases, with 13 bases left in between. The CDR3 is made up of 15 amino acids. CDR1 is SGHAT, CDR2 FQNNGV, per germline. The CDR3 loop is CASSLSGGVYEKLFF. CDR3 DNA sequence: TGTGCCAGCAGCTTATCGGGCGGAGTCTATGAAAAACTGTTTTTT.

V and J are TRBV7-3 and TRBJ1-5; unclear D gene. Germline lookup yields CDR1 SGHTA and CDR2 FQGTGA. Trimming cost V 2 bases and J 3 bases, with 5 bases left between them. The CDR3 has 13 amino acids. This CDR3 reads CASSLEVNQPQHF. The CDR3 coding sequence is TGTGCCAGCAGCTTAGAGGTCAATCAGCCCCAGCATTTT.

The rearrangement uses TRBV19 and TRBJ1-1; D gene unclear. Trimming shortened V by 5 bases and J by 0 bases, and 7 bases separated the two germline ends. CDR3 size: 13 residues. Germline V gene sequence: CDR1 LNHDA, CDR2 SQIVND (reference sequence). The CDR3 DNA is TGTGCCAGTAGTCAAACGGTGAACACTGAAGCTTTCTTT. This encodes CASSQTVNTEAFF. The full variable domain, with the rest looked up from reference TRBV19 and TRBJ1-1, is DGGITQSPKYLFRKEGQNVTLSCEQNLNHDAMYWYRQDPGQGLRLIYYSQIVNDFQKGDIAEGYSVSREKKESFPLTVTSAQKNPTAFYLCASSQTVNTEAFFGQGTRLTVV.

The rearrangement links TRBV5-4 to TRBJ2-5, with 12 bases matching TRBD2. The trim removed 3 bases at V and 5 bases at J, leaving 14 bases unmatched. Germline CDR1 SGHNT, CDR2 YYREEE (reference sequence). CDR3 length: 18 residues. The CDR3 bases are TGTGCCAGCAGCTCGACATGGACTAGCGGGGCCTCTAGGGAGACCCAGTACTTC. This codes for CASSSTWTSGASRETQYF.

By sample share, this clone is medium-sized. V is TRBV27 and J is TRBJ2-1, with D hard to call. The V end was cut by 2 bases, the J end by 6 bases, with 5 bases between. The CDR3 sequence is 12 residues long. Germline V gene sequence: CDR1 MNHEY, CDR2 SMNVEV (reference sequence). The CDR3 coding sequence is TGTGCCAGCAGTTTAAGTGGCAATGAGCAGTTCTTC. This encodes CASSLSGNEQFF.